This T cell receptor beta chain was sequenced during a study of blood T cell repertoires in COVID-19. About the research overall: The United States, Italy and Spain were the sources of the acute and convalescent COVID-19 samples. Sources were T cells, B-cell-depleted T cells, or PBMCs; the material itself was cDNA or gDNA.

V was clipped by 3 bases and J by 5 bases, with 11 bases between them. The CDR3 covers 13 residues. Germline values: CDR1 DFQATT, CDR2 SNEGSKA (reference sequence). Study processing details: Scientists estimated how many nucleated cells there were by amplifying reference gene primers. The method was immunoSEQ multiplex PCR; TCRdb's version includes in-frame clones alone and lacks a portion of them. V and J calls and clone size follow that table, whereas D and trimming were derived from the DNA. Among roughly 130,000 clones listed, around 81% were seen once. The material sequenced was peripheral blood. This clonotype originated in a man aged 40-50 years with active or convalescent COVID-19. J is TRBJ1-5 and V is TRBV20-1; a possible D gene is TRBD1 (5 bases). The CDR3 reads CSASEGQHQPQHF. The DNA for the CDR3 is TGCAGTGCTAGTGAGGGGCAGCATCAGCCCCAGCATTTT.